Detailed here is one T cell receptor (beta chain). Trimming cost V 0 bases and J 5 bases, with 11 bases left between them. The germline gives CDR1 SGHRS, CDR2 YFSETQ. The length of the CDR3 is 14 residues. These data are taken from a study of blood T cell repertoires in COVID-19. Looking at the study overall: Donors in the United States, Italy and Spain gave samples during acute or convalescent COVID-19. T cells, B-cell-depleted T cells, or PBMCs provided the cDNA or gDNA that served as material.

Authors' processing steps: It was from reference gene primer amplification that nucleated cell counts were estimated. Data came from immunoSEQ multiplex PCR; TCRdb stores just in-frame clones and leaves some out. The V and J calls and clone size come from that table; D and trimming were worked out from the DNA. The table has about 110,000 clones, approximately 85% seen once; the top ten hold 3% to 3.5%. Sample: peripheral blood. The V call is TRBV5-1, the J call TRBJ2-5; D possibly corresponds to TRBD2 (5 bases). The origin of this receptor is a man aged 40-49 years with acute or convalescent COVID-19. The CDR3 bases are TGCGCCAGCAGCTTGGGCACAGCGGCGGAGACCCAGTACTTC. This gives the protein CASSLGTAAETQYF. The complete variable domain, with remaining parts taken from reference TRBV5-1 and TRBJ2-5, reads KAGVTQTPRYLIKTRGQQVTLSCSPISGHRSVSWYQQTPGQGLQFLFEYFSETQRNKGNFPGRFSGRQFSNSRSEMNVSTLELGDSALYLCASSLGTAAETQYFGPGTRLLVL.